The clone carrying this T cell receptor (beta chain) was counted only a few times. Germline loops: CDR1 SNHLY, CDR2 FYNNEI. With 5 bases removed from V and 2 bases from J, the gap between germline ends came to 9 bases. The CDR3 runs to 13 residues. The data were obtained in a study of blood T cell repertoires in COVID-19. Study-level information: In each case, the material was cDNA or gDNA derived from T cells, B-cell-depleted T cells, or PBMCs.

Sequencing used immunoSEQ multiplex PCR; TCRdb keeps in-frame clones, though not all of them. The data show about 200,000 clones, 84% seen once. The specimen was peripheral blood. V is TRBV2 and J is TRBJ1-1; TRBD1 is a possible D gene (6 bases). This receptor was identified in a human donor in a cohort sampled during active COVID-19. CDR3 amino acids: CASSRQANTEAFF. CDR3 bases: TGTGCCAGCAGTAGACAGGCAAACACTGAAGCTTTCTTT. The full variable domain, its missing parts supplied by reference TRBV2 and TRBJ1-1, is EPEVTQTPSHQVTQMGQEVILRCVPISNHLYFYWYRQILGQKVEFLVSFYNNEISEKSEIFDDQFSVERPDGSNFTLKIRSTKLEDSAMYFCASSRQANTEAFFGQGTRLTVV.